This is a list of T cell receptor beta chains from one sample in a study of post-analysis software for immune sequencing data. Each CDR3 protein is one row after TCRdb ran MiXCR on the PCR reads. The data show under 650,000 distinct CDR3 sequences, roughly 40% seen once. Material: blood. The receptors originated from a girl aged 10 to 17 with multiple sclerosis. CDR3s include the opening cysteine and the closing phenylalanine or tryptophan. D genes are given only for firm matches. The listing skips clone size in some rows; elsewhere it reads once, few, many or a size class.

abundance	d_gene	v_gene	j_gene	CDR3nt	CDR3aa
once	-	TRBV29-1	TRBJ2-7	TGCAGCGTTGAAGATCCAGGCGAGCAGTACTTC	CSVEDPGEQYF
few	-	TRBV12-3/TRBV12-4	TRBJ1-5	TGTGCCAGCAGTTTACCTGGGACCTTGAGTCAGCCCCAGCATTTT	CASSLPGTLSQPQHF
-	TRBD1	TRBV12-3/TRBV12-4	TRBJ2-7	TGTGCCAGCAGCCTGGCCGGACAGGGGGCTTACGAGCAGTACTTC	CASSLAGQGAYEQYF
few	-	TRBV5-1	TRBJ1-2	TGCGCCAGCAGCTTGGCCACCTCCGTACGGGGATCTGATGGCTACACCTTC	CASSLATSVRGSDGYTF
few	-	TRBV7-6	TRBJ2-1	TGTGCCAGCAGCTTTATCCATCTCGGCTACAATGAGCAGTTCTTC	CASSFIHLGYNEQFF
-	TRBD1	TRBV3-1	TRBJ2-7	TGTGCCAGCAGCCACGACAGGGGGTTAGACTCCTACGAGCAGTACTTC	CASSHDRGLDSYEQYF
-	-	TRBV7-2	TRBJ2-7	TGTGCCAGCAGTCCTTCTATGGCCTACGAGCAGTACTTC	CASSPSMAYEQYF
few	-	TRBV6-5	TRBJ1-2	TGTGCCAGCAGTTACCCCCGGGGTGGCTACACCTTC	CASSYPRGGYTF
few	-	TRBV25-1	TRBJ2-5	TGTGCCAGCAGTGACCCAGTGCCTGGGGAGACCCAGTACTTC	CASSDPVPGETQYF
few	-	TRBV7-2	TRBJ2-1	TGTGCCAGCAGCTTAGAGGTGAAGAGGAGGGATGATGCGTTCTTC	CASSLEVKRRDDAFF
once	TRBD2	TRBV12-3/TRBV12-4	TRBJ2-3	TGTGCCAGCAAACTTTTGGGACTAGCAGGCACAGATACGCGGTATTTT	CASKLLGLAGTDTRYF
few	TRBD2	TRBV6-5	TRBJ2-3	TGTGCCAGCAGCCCATGGGGGGGAGAGTTGACAGATACGCAGTATTTT	CASSPWGGELTDTQYF
-	-	TRBV6-1	TRBJ1-1	TGTGCCAGCAGTGAAAACGGGGGGCGCACTGAAGCTTTCTTT	CASSENGGRTEAFF
few	-	TRBV27	TRBJ1-1	TGTGCCAGCAGCTCACCCCATGATGGGACTGAAGCTTTCTTT	CASSSPHDGTEAFF
-	TRBD2	TRBV2	TRBJ2-7	TGTGCCAGCGACGGGGGGGCGGGGAGCTCCTACGAGCAGTACTTC	CASDGGAGSSYEQYF
few	TRBD1	TRBV6-5	TRBJ2-1	TGTGCCAGCAGTCCGGACAGGGCCCTTCGCTCCTACAATGAGCAGTTCTTC	CASSPDRALRSYNEQFF
once	-	TRBV6-1	TRBJ2-6	TGTGCCAGCAGGTCTCCGGGACGGAACTCTGGGGCCAACGTCCTGACTTTC	CASRSPGRNSGANVLTF
-	TRBD2	TRBV5-1	TRBJ2-1	TGCGCCAGCAGCGGAACGGGACTAGCGGATTCCTACAATGAGCAGTTCTTC	CASSGTGLADSYNEQFF
few	-	TRBV7-9	TRBJ2-7	TGTGCCAGCAGCTTAGTAGGGGGAAAGGTACACGAGCAGTACTTC	CASSLVGGKVHEQYF
-	-	TRBV7-9	TRBJ2-3	TGTGCCAGCAGCTTAGAGGTCGCCACAGATACGCAGTATTTT	CASSLEVATDTQYF
few	-	TRBV20-1	TRBJ2-7	TGCAGTGCCCCTCACCAGGCAGGGCCATCCTACGAGCAGTACTTC	CSAPHQAGPSYEQYF
few	-	TRBV29-1	TRBJ1-2	TGCAGCGTTGAAGTTTGGACAGCTACTTATGGCTACACCTTC	CSVEVWTATYGYTF
-	-	TRBV12-3/TRBV12-4	TRBJ2-1	TGTGCCAGCAGTCCCCCCGTTCAATTCAATGAGCAGTTCTTC	CASSPPVQFNEQFF
-	-	TRBV20-1	TRBJ2-7	TGCAGTGCTGGCACGACAGCGACCTGCGAGCAGTACTTC	CSAGTTATCEQYF
-	-	TRBV3-1	TRBJ2-1	TGTGCCAGCAGCCACAACAGGGAAAAAAGGACCTACAATGAGCAGTTCTTC	CASSHNREKRTYNEQFF
-	-	TRBV28	TRBJ2-1	TGTGCCAGCAGACGCGGGAACTATGAGCAGTTCTTC	CASRRGNYEQFF
few	-	TRBV7-2	TRBJ1-6	TGTGCCAGCAGCTTAGTCCTGGGCTTAGGGGATTCACCCCTCCACTTT	CASSLVLGLGDSPLHF
-	-	TRBV13	TRBJ2-1	TGTGCCAGCAGCTTAGGTAACTGGAACAATGAGCAGTTCTTC	CASSLGNWNNEQFF
few	-	TRBV20-1	TRBJ2-7	TGCAGTGCTCATGGGTTCAGCGAGCAGTACTTC	CSAHGFSEQYF
few	-	TRBV7-2	TRBJ2-7	TGTGCCAGCAGCCGGGGCGGGGAGATCTACGAGCAGTACTTC	CASSRGGEIYEQYF
-	TRBD2	TRBV6-1	TRBJ2-1	TGTGCCAGCGGGGAGGGCAGCCTGAAAGAGACCCAGTTCTTC	CASGEGSLKETQFF
few	-	TRBV20-1	TRBJ2-3	TGCAGTGCTAGCCGGGACGGATCAGATACGCAGTATTTT	CSASRDGSDTQYF
-	TRBD2	TRBV5-1	TRBJ2-3	TGCGCCAGCAAGGGACTAGAAAGGACAGATACGCAGTATTTT	CASKGLERTDTQYF
-	TRBD2	TRBV5-6	TRBJ2-1	TGTGCCAGCAGCTTGGCCTTACTAGCGGGGTACTACAATGAGCAGTTCTTC	CASSLALLAGYYNEQFF
-	TRBD1	TRBV29-1	TRBJ1-1	TGCAGCGTTGAGTTTTCGACAGGGGGTCCGAACACTGAAGCTTTCTTT	CSVEFSTGGPNTEAFF
many	-	TRBV12-3/TRBV12-4	TRBJ2-5	TGTGCCAGCAGTTTCTCGGCAGACACCCAGTACTTC	CASSFSADTQYF
few	TRBD2	TRBV20-1	TRBJ2-7	TGCAGTGCTAGCGTGCCGGGGGGAGCATCCTACGAGCAGTACTTC	CSASVPGGASYEQYF
few	-	TRBV7-9	TRBJ2-5	TGTGCCAGCAGTCCATCCTGGCGAAGGGGCCCGCGCCAAGAGACCCAGTACTTC	CASSPSWRRGPRQETQYF
-	-	TRBV7-9	TRBJ1-6	TGTGCCAGCAGCTTGCAATCCTCACCCCTCCACTTT	CASSLQSSPLHF
-	-	TRBV21-1	TRBJ2-4	TGTGCCAGCAGCAAAGCCAAAAACATTCAGTACTTT	CASSKAKNIQYF
-	-	TRBV12-3/TRBV12-4	TRBJ1-2	TGTGCCAGCAGCCCAGGCAAGGGCTACACCTTC	CASSPGKGYTF
few	-	TRBV10-3	TRBJ2-3	TGTGCCATCAGTGAGCCGAACACAGATACGCAGTATTTT	CAISEPNTDTQYF
few	-	TRBV5-1	TRBJ2-7	TGCGCCAGCAGCTTCCAGGGGAACGACTACGAGCAGTACTTC	CASSFQGNDYEQYF
-	TRBD1	TRBV30	TRBJ1-5	TGTGCCTGGAGTGACAGGGGGCAGGGCAATCAGCCCCAGCATTTT	CAWSDRGQGNQPQHF
-	TRBD2	TRBV6-2/TRBV6-3	TRBJ2-1	TGTGCCAGCAGGGAACTAGCGGGAGGGGAGCAGTTCTTC	CASRELAGGEQFF
-	TRBD1	TRBV7-7	TRBJ2-1	TGTGCTAGCAGCGCCGGGACAGGGCTTTTAACACCCTACAATGAGCAGTTCTTC	CASSAGTGLLTPYNEQFF
-	-	TRBV12-3/TRBV12-4	TRBJ2-3	TGTGCCAGCAGTTTCTGGTCGAGCACAGATACGCAGTATTTT	CASSFWSSTDTQYF
once	-	TRBV7-2	TRBJ2-3	TGTGCCAGCAGCTTAGCATGGGCGGGAAGCACAGATACGCAGTATTTT	CASSLAWAGSTDTQYF
-	TRBD1	TRBV20-1	TRBJ1-2	TGCAGTGCTAGCAATTCTGGGACAGGGGGGAGTAAGGGCTATGGCTACACCTTC	CSASNSGTGGSKGYGYTF
-	-	TRBV29-1	TRBJ2-5	TGCAGCGTTGAAGATTGGGATGACCAGTACTTC	CSVEDWDDQYF
few	-	TRBV12-3/TRBV12-4	TRBJ1-1	TGTGCCAGCAGCCCCAATGATCGGGTCACTGAAGCTTTCTTT	CASSPNDRVTEAFF
few	-	TRBV12-3/TRBV12-4	TRBJ2-1	TGTGCCAGCAGTTTTACCAGCGGCGAGCAGTTCTTC	CASSFTSGEQFF
few	-	TRBV5-1	TRBJ1-1	TGCGCCAGCAGCTCCAAGGGACATGGCACTGAAGCTTTCTTT	CASSSKGHGTEAFF
few	-	TRBV12-3/TRBV12-4	TRBJ1-2	TGTGCCAGCAGTTTCCGAAGGGGAACTGGCTACACCTTC	CASSFRRGTGYTF